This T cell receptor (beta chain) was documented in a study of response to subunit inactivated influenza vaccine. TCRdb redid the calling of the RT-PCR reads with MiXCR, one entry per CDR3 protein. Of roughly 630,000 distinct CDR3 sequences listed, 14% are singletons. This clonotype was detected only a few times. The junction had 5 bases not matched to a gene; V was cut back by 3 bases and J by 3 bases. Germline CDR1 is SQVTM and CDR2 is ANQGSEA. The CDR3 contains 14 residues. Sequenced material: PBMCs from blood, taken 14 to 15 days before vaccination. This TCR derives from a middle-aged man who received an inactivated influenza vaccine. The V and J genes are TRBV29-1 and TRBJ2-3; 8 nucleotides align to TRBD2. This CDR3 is CSVDQRERTDTQYF. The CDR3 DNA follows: TGCAGCGTTGACCAGCGGGAGCGAACAGATACGCAGTATTTT.